A selection of T cell receptor beta chains follows, all from one sample in a study of OX40 agonist ivuxolimab in advanced cancers. TCRdb's copy holds only in-frame clones and misses some; the assay was immunoSEQ multiplex PCR. The repertoire holds some 68,000 clones, 80% to 90% seen once, with about 10% in the top ten. The sequencing here drew on CD4+ or CD8+ T cells sorted from blood, taken in a trial of the OX40 agonist ivuxolimab. These receptors were taken from an adult with an advanced solid tumor such as melanoma, head and neck, liver or kidney cancer. CDR3s include the opening cysteine and the closing phenylalanine or tryptophan. D genes are given only for firm matches. Clone size is shown for a subset of rows, as once, few, many or a class of expanded clone.

CASSEDRAPYNEQFF | TGTGCCAGCTCAGAGGACAGGGCACCTTACAATGAGCAGTTCTTC | - | TRBD1 | TRBJ2-1 | TRBV18
CASSIGTSGTGELFF | TGTGCCAGCAGCATCGGGACTAGCGGCACCGGGGAGCTGTTTTTT | - | TRBD2 | TRBJ2-2 | TRBV9
CASSLYGQDGRSGNTIYF | TGTGCCAGCAGCTTATATGGTCAGGACGGGCGCTCTGGAAACACCATATATTTT | once | - | TRBJ1-3 | TRBV7-9
CASSQAWTSGSIYEQFF | TGTGCCAGCAGCCAAGCCTGGACTAGCGGGAGTATCTATGAGCAGTTCTTC | - | TRBD2 | TRBJ2-1 | TRBV14
CASSLSQTGGYSEAFF | TGCGCCAGCAGCTTGTCCCAGACAGGGGGTTACTCTGAAGCTTTCTTT | - | TRBD1 | TRBJ1-1 | TRBV5-1
CASSQGQLYGYTF | TGTGCCAGCAGCCAGGGACAGCTCTATGGCTACACCTTC | few | TRBD1 | TRBJ1-2 | TRBV4-2
CASSRDSGRGEETQYF | TGTGCCAGCAGCCGGGACAGCGGGAGAGGGGAGGAGACCCAGTACTTC | - | - | TRBJ2-5 | TRBV9
CSVEASGTGSYEQYF | TGCAGCGTTGAGGCCTCCGGGACAGGCTCCTACGAGCAGTACTTC | - | TRBD1 | TRBJ2-7 | TRBV29-1
CASSLFRGTEAFF | TGTGCCAGCAGTTTATTCCGAGGGACTGAAGCTTTCTTT | - | - | TRBJ1-1 | TRBV27
CASSELRPGSLVYGYTF | TGCGCCAGCAGTGAACTCCGGCCAGGGTCATTGGTTTATGGCTACACCTTC | - | - | TRBJ1-2 | TRBV10-1
CASSPGPNTDTQYF | TGCGCCAGCAGCCCGGGACCAAACACAGATACGCAGTATTTT | - | - | TRBJ2-3 | TRBV5-1
CASRPSAYSGNTIYF | TGTGCCAGTAGACCCAGCGCGTACTCTGGAAACACCATATATTTT | once | - | TRBJ1-3 | TRBV19
CASSPGQGNGELFF | TGTGCCAGCAGCCCGGGACAGGGTAACGGGGAGCTGTTTTTT | - | TRBD1 | TRBJ2-2 | TRBV2
CASSLSYYGYTF | TGTGCCAGTAGTCTCTCCTACTATGGCTACACCTTC | - | - | TRBJ1-2 | TRBV19
CATMGQGSYEQYF | TGTGCCACTATGGGGCAGGGGTCCTACGAGCAGTACTTC | - | - | TRBJ2-7 | TRBV19
CASSGPVFSAYEQYF | TGTGCCAGCAGCGGCCCCGTCTTTTCAGCCTACGAGCAGTACTTC | - | - | TRBJ2-7 | TRBV5-5
CASSELTTDTQYF | TGTGCCAGCAGTGAGCTAACCACAGATACGCAGTATTTT | - | - | TRBJ2-3 | TRBV2
CASSATSGTYEQYF | TGTGCCAGCAGTGCGACTAGCGGGACCTACGAGCAGTACTTC | - | TRBD2 | TRBJ2-7 | TRBV2
CASSSGQNWAFF | TGTGCCAGCAGCTCGGGACAGAACTGGGCTTTCTTT | - | TRBD1 | TRBJ1-1 | TRBV7-9
CASSFWQAGAVINEQFF | TGTGCCAGCAGCTTTTGGCAAGCGGGAGCAGTTATCAATGAGCAGTTCTTC | once | TRBD2 | TRBJ2-1 | TRBV7-3
CASSVAAGVVGYTF | TGTGCCAGCAGCGTAGCGGCAGGGGTGGTGGGCTACACCTTC | - | - | TRBJ1-2 | TRBV9
CASRTGTSGSPLNTGELFF | TGTGCCAGCAGAACCGGGACTAGCGGTTCACCCTTGAACACCGGGGAGCTGTTTTTT | - | TRBD2 | TRBJ2-2 | TRBV27
CASSYGLASGEQYF | TGTGCCAGCAGCTACGGACTAGCATCGGGCGAGCAGTACTTC | - | TRBD2 | TRBJ2-7 | TRBV13
CASSVGRGADTQYF | TGTGCCAGCAGCGTAGGGCGGGGGGCAGATACGCAGTATTTT | once | TRBD2 | TRBJ2-3 | TRBV9
CASSEAGLNTEAFF | TGTGCCAGCAGTGAAGCAGGGTTGAACACTGAAGCTTTCTTT | - | - | TRBJ1-1 | TRBV6-1
CASGWDQITNEQFF | TGCGCCAGCGGCTGGGACCAAATAACGAATGAGCAGTTCTTC | once | - | TRBJ2-1 | TRBV5-1
CASSPITGAGETQYF | TGCGCCAGCAGCCCGATTACAGGGGCCGGGGAGACCCAGTACTTC | - | TRBD1 | TRBJ2-5 | TRBV5-1
CASSSTGGPDSTDTQYF | TGTGCCAGCAGCTCTACAGGGGGCCCGGATAGCACAGATACGCAGTATTTT | - | TRBD1 | TRBJ2-3 | TRBV7-9
CASTPLGAGANVLTF | TGTGCCAGCACCCCCCTCGGGGCCGGGGCCAACGTCCTGACTTTC | - | - | TRBJ2-6 | TRBV11-1
CASSPGDRGSYEQYF | TGTGCCAGCTCACCTGGTGACAGGGGCTCCTACGAGCAGTACTTC | - | TRBD1 | TRBJ2-7 | TRBV18
CASSSVPGRGQETQYF | TGTGCCAGCAGCTCAGTCCCGGGACGGGGCCAAGAGACCCAGTACTTC | - | - | TRBJ2-5 | TRBV27
CATSRDLGVYTGELFF | TGTGCCACCAGCAGAGATCTAGGGGTTTACACCGGGGAGCTGTTTTTT | once | - | TRBJ2-2 | TRBV15
CATAPRGSLGNSNQPQHF | TGTGCCACCGCCCCTCGCGGGTCCCTCGGTAATAGCAATCAGCCCCAGCATTTT | few | - | TRBJ1-5 | TRBV19
CASRAQNSIHNEQFF | TGTGCCAGCAGAGCCCAAAACAGTATCCACAATGAGCAGTTCTTC | - | - | TRBJ2-1 | TRBV2
CATSSTGSRATDTQYF | TGTGCCACCAGCAGTACGGGCAGCCGGGCCACAGATACGCAGTATTTT | - | - | TRBJ2-3 | TRBV15
CASSPQRGAGETQYF | TGTGCCAGCAGCCCCCAGCGGGGAGCAGGGGAGACCCAGTACTTC | - | TRBD2 | TRBJ2-5 | TRBV7-2
CASSLQRAGANVLTF | TGTGCCAGCAGCTTACAACGGGCCGGGGCCAACGTCCTGACTTTC | - | - | TRBJ2-6 | TRBV7-9
CAISPELAGANVLTF | TGTGCCATCAGCCCGGAATTAGCTGGGGCCAACGTCCTGACTTTC | - | - | TRBJ2-6 | TRBV10-3
CASSLPRGTSTDTQYF | TGTGCCAGCAGTTTACCTAGGGGGACAAGCACAGATACGCAGTATTTT | - | - | TRBJ2-3 | TRBV28
CASSYQGARYNEQFF | TGTGCCAGCAGTTACCAGGGGGCCCGCTACAATGAGCAGTTCTTC | - | TRBD1 | TRBJ2-1 | TRBV6-5
CASSEIGQGEGYTF | TGTGCCAGCAGTGAAATTGGGCAGGGCGAAGGCTACACCTTC | - | - | TRBJ1-2 | TRBV6-1
CASRQRTAYLQETQYF | TGTGCCAGCAGACAAAGAACAGCTTACCTCCAAGAGACCCAGTACTTC | - | - | TRBJ2-5 | TRBV11-2
CATSAGTYSTDTQYF | TGTGCCACCAGCGCCGGGACATACAGCACAGATACGCAGTATTTT | - | - | TRBJ2-3 | TRBV15
CASSTHSLRNLSGNTIYF | TGTGCCAGCAGCACCCACTCGCTCAGGAACCTATCCGGAAACACCATATATTTT | - | - | TRBJ1-3 | TRBV11-2
CSVGRDRNTEAFF | TGCAGCGTTGGCCGGGACAGGAACACTGAAGCTTTCTTT | - | TRBD1 | TRBJ1-1 | TRBV29-1
CASSNKGGAADTQYF | TGTGCCAGCAGCAATAAGGGGGGGGCGGCAGATACGCAGTATTTT | once | - | TRBJ2-3 | TRBV21-1
CASSYDNYGYTF | TGTGCCAGCAGTTATGACAACTATGGCTACACCTTC | - | - | TRBJ1-2 | TRBV28
CASRPQVNQPQHF | TGTGCCAGCAGGCCACAGGTCAATCAGCCCCAGCATTTT | - | - | TRBJ1-5 | TRBV28
CASSILGYGYTF | TGTGCCAGTAGTATCCTGGGGTATGGCTACACCTTC | - | - | TRBJ1-2 | TRBV19
CASSLASGSAYEQYF | TGCGCCAGCAGCTTGGCATCAGGGTCCGCCTACGAGCAGTACTTC | - | - | TRBJ2-7 | TRBV5-1
CASIQPGTDTQYF | TGTGCCAGCATACAGCCAGGCACAGATACGCAGTATTTT | - | - | TRBJ2-3 | TRBV28
CATRQDWNSPLHF | TGTGCCACCCGACAGGATTGGAATTCACCCCTCCACTTT | - | - | TRBJ1-6 | TRBV2
CASSFTPDRQNYGYTF | TGTGCCAGCAGTTTCACCCCCGACAGGCAAAACTATGGCTACACCTTC | - | - | TRBJ1-2 | TRBV27
CASSIEVGTGNTEAFF | TGTGCCAGTAGTATAGAAGTTGGGACAGGGAACACTGAAGCTTTCTTT | - | TRBD1 | TRBJ1-1 | TRBV19